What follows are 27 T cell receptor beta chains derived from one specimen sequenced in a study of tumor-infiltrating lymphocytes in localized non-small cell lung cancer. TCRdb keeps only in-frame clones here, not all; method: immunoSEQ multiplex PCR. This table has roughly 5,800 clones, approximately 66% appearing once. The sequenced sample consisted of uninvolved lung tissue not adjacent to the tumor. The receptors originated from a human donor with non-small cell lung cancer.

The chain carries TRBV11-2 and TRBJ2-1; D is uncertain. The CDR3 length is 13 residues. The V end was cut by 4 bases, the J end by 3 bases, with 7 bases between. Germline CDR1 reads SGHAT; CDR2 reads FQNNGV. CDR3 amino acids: CASSWVGYNEQFF. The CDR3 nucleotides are TGTGCCAGCAGCTGGGTAGGCTACAATGAGCAGTTCTTC.

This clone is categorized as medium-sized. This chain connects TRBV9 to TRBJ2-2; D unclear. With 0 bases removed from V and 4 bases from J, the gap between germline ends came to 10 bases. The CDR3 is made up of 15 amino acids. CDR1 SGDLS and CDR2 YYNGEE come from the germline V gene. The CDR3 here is CASSVGQEFTGELFF. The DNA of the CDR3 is TGTGCCAGCAGCGTAGGTCAAGAATTCACCGGGGAGCTGTTTTTT.

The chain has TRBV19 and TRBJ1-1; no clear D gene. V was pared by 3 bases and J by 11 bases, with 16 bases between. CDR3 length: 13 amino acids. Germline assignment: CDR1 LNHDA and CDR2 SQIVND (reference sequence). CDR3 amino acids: CASSIRSADQAFF. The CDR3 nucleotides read TGTGCCAGTAGTATTCGGTCGGCCGATCAGGCTTTCTTT.

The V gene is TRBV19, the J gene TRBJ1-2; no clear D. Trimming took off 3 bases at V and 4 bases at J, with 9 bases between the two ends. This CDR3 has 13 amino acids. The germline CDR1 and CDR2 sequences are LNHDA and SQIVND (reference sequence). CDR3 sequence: CASSIPGFYGYTF. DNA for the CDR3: TGTGCCAGTAGTATCCCCGGTTTCTATGGCTACACCTTC.

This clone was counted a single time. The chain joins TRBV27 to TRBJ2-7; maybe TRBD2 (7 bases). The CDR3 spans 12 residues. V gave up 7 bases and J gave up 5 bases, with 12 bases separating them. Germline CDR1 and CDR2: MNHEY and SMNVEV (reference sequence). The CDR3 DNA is TGTGCCAGCAAAAAGGGGGGGCACGAGCAGTACTTC. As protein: CASKKGGHEQYF.

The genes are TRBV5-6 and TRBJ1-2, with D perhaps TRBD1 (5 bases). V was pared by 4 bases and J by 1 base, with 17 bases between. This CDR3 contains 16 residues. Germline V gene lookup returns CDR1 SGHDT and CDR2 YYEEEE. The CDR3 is CASSPDRDPFNYGYTF. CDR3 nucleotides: TGTGCCAGCAGCCCGGACCGGGACCCTTTTAACTATGGCTACACCTTC. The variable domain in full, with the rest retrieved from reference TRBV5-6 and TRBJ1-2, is DAGVTQSPTHLIKTRGQQVTLRCSPKSGHDTVSWYQQALGQGPQFIFQYYEEEERQRGNFPDRFSGHQFPNYSSELNVNALLLGDSALYLCASSPDRDPFNYGYTFGSGTRLTVV.

The DNA of the CDR3 is TGTGCCTGGAGCTTAGTGCACTCCTACAATGAGCAGTTCTTC. Its protein is CAWSLVHSYNEQFF. This chain links TRBV30 with TRBJ2-1; D ambiguous. Trimming stripped 3 bases from V and 0 bases from J, with 9 bases between. Per the germline V gene, CDR1 is GTSNPN and CDR2 is SVGIG (reference sequence). CDR3 length: 14 amino acids.

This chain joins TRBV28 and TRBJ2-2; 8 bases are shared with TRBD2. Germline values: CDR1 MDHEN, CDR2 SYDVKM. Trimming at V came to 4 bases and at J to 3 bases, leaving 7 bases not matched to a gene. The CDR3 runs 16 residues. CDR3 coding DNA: TGTGCCAGCAGTTCCCTCGGGGGGGATTACACCGGGGAGCTGTTTTTT. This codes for CASSSLGGDYTGELFF. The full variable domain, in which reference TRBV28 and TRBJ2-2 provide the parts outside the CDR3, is DVKVTQSSRYLVKRTGEKVFLECVQDMDHENMFWYRQDPGLGLRLIYFSYDVKMKEKGDIPEGYSVSREKKERFSLILESASTNQTSMYLCASSSLGGDYTGELFFGEGSRLTVL.

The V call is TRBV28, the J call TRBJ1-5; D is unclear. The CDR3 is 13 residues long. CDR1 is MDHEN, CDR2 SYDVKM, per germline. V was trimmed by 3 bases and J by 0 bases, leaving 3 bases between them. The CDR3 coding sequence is TGTGCCAGCAGTTTTCCTAGCAATCAGCCCCAGCATTTT. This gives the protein CASSFPSNQPQHF. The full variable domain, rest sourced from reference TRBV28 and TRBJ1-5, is DVKVTQSSRYLVKRTGEKVFLECVQDMDHENMFWYRQDPGLGLRLIYFSYDVKMKEKGDIPEGYSVSREKKERFSLILESASTNQTSMYLCASSFPSNQPQHFGDGTRLSIL.

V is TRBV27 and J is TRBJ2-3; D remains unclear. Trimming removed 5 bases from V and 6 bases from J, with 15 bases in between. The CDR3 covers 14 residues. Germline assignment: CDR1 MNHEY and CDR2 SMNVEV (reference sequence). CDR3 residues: CASSPIQRVDTQYF. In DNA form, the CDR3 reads TGTGCCAGCAGTCCCATCCAGCGAGTTGATACGCAGTATTTT.

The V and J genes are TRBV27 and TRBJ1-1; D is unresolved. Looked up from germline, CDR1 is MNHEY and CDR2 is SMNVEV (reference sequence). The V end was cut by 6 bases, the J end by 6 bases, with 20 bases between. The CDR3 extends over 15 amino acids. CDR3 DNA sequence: TGTGCCAGCAGCCTAAGGTGGGGAAGTCAAGCTGAAGCTTTCTTT. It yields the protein CASSLRWGSQAEAFF.

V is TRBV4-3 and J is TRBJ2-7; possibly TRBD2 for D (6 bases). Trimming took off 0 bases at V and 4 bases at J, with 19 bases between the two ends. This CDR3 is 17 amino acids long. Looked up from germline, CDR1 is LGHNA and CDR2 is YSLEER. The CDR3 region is CASSQDGAGTPGYEQYF. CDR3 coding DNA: TGCGCCAGCAGCCAAGACGGTGCCGGGACTCCGGGTTACGAGCAGTACTTC.

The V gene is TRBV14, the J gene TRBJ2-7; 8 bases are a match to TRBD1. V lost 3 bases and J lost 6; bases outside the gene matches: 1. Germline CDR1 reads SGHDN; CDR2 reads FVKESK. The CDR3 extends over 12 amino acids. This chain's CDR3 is CASSQDRVEQYF. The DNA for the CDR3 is TGTGCCAGCAGCCAGGACAGGGTCGAGCAGTACTTC.

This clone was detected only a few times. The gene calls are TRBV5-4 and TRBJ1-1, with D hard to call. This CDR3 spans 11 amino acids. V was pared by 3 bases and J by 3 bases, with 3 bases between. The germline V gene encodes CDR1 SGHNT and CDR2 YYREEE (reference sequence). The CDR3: CASSWDTEAFF. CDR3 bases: TGTGCCAGCAGCTGGGACACTGAAGCTTTCTTT.

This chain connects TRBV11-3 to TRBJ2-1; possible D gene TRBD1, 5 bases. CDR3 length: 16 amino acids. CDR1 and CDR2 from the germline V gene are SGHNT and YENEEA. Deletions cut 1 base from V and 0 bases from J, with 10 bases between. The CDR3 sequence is CASSLGGGVSYNEQFF. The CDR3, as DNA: TGTGCCAGCAGCTTAGGGGGCGGAGTCTCCTACAATGAGCAGTTCTTC.

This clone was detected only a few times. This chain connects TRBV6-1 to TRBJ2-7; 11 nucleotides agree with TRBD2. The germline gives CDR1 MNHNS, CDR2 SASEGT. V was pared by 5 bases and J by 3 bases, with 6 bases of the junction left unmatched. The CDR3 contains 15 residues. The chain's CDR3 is CASSSGTSGVYEQYF. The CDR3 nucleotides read TGTGCCAGCAGTTCCGGGACTAGCGGAGTCTACGAGCAGTACTTC.

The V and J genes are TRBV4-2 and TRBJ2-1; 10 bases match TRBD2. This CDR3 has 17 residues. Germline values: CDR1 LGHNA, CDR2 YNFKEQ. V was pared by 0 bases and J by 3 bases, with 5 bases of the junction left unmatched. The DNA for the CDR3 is TGTGCCAGCAGCCAAGAAGGCGCTAGCGGGAGCTACAATGAGCAGTTCTTC. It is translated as CASSQEGASGSYNEQFF.

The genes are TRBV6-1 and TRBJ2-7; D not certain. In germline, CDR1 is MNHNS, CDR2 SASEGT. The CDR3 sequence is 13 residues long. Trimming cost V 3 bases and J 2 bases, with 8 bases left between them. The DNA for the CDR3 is TGTGCCAGCAGTGACAGAGCCCCCTACGAGCAGTACTTC. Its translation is CASSDRAPYEQYF.

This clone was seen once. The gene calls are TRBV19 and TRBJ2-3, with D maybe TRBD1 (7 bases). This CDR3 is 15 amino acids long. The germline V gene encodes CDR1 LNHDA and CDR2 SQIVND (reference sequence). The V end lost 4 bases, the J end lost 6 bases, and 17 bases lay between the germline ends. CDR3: CASSTGTAGVDTQYF. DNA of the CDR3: TGTGCCAGTAGTACCGGGACAGCGGGTGTCGATACGCAGTATTTT.

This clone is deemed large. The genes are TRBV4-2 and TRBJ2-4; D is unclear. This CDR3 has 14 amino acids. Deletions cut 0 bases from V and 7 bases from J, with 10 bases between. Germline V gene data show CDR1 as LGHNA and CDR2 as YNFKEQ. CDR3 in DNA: TGTGCCAGCAGCCAAGACAGGCTGGACAACATTCAGTACTTC. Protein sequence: CASSQDRLDNIQYF.

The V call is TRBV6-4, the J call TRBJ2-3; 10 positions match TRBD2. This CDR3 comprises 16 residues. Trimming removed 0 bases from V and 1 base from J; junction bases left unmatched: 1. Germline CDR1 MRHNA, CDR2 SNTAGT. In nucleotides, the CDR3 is TGTGCCAGCAGTGACTCCGGGACTAGCGGCACAGATACGCAGTATTTT. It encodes CASSDSGTSGTDTQYF.

CDR3 sequence: CASSPRDFSANTGELFF. The CDR3 DNA sequence: TGCGCCAGCAGCCCACGGGACTTCTCCGCGAACACCGGGGAGCTGTTTTTT. J is TRBJ2-2 and V is TRBV4-1; D may be TRBD2 (6 bases). Trimming pared 4 bases from V and 0 bases from J, leaving 15 bases between. Germline V lookup: CDR1 MGHRA, CDR2 YSYEKL. The CDR3 contains 17 residues.

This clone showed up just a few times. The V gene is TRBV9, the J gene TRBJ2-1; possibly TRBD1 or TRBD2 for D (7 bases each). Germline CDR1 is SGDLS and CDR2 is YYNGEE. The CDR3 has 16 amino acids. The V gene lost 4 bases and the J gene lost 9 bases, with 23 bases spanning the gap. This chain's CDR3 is CASSYLTGELATEQFF. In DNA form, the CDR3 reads TGTGCCAGCAGCTACCTAACAGGGGAACTAGCGACTGAGCAGTTCTTC.

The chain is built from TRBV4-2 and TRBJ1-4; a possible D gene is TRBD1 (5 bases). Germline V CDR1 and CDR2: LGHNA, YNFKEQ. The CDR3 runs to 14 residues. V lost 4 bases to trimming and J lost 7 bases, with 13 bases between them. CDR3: CASSPGGWSEKLFF. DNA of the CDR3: TGTGCCAGCAGCCCGGGGGGTTGGAGTGAAAAACTGTTTTTT.

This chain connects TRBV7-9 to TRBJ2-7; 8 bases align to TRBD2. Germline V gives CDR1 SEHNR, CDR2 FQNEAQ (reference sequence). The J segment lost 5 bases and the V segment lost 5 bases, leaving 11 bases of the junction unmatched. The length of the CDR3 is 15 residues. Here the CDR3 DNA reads TGTGCCAGCAGCCCCCGGGGGGGAGGGTCGAACGAGCAGTACTTC. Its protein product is CASSPRGGGSNEQYF.

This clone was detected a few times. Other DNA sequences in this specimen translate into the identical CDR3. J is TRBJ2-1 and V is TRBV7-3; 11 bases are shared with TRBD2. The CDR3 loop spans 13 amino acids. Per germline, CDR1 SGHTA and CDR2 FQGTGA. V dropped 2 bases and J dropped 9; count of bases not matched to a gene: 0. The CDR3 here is CASSLGLAGEQFF. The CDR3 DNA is TGTGCCAGCAGCTTAGGACTAGCGGGTGAGCAGTTCTTC.

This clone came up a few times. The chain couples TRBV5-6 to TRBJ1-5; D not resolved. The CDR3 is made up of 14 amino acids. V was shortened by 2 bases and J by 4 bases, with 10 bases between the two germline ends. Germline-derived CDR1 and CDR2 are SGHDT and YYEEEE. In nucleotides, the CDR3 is TGTGCCAGCAGCTTTGCGGGGATTAATCAGCCCCAGCATTTT. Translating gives CASSFAGINQPQHF.